A selection of T cell receptor beta chains follows, all from one sample in a study of T cell responses to AZD1222 COVID-19 vaccine. The protocol was immunoSEQ multiplex PCR, while the TCRdb copy is restricted to in-frame clones and leaves out a portion. Among approximately 200,000 clones, 90% to 95% were seen once, and the ten largest hold about 9%. The sequences come from peripheral blood, collected on day 0 of AZD1222 vaccination. The receptor set was obtained from an adult in good health. Both conserved end residues are part of each CDR3. D genes are given only for firm matches. Clone size appears in some rows only: once, few, many, or a class for an expanded clone.

abundance	d_gene	v_gene	j_gene	CDR3aa	CDR3nt
NA	NA	TRBV28	TRBJ2-7	CASRINSGREQYF	TGTGCCAGCAGAATAAACTCGGGGCGGGAGCAGTACTTC
NA	TRBD2	TRBV11-1	TRBJ2-1	CASRPRVAGSYNEQFF	TGTGCCAGCAGACCGCGAGTAGCGGGATCCTACAATGAGCAGTTCTTC
NA	NA	TRBV6-5	TRBJ2-6	CASSSGANVLTF	TGTGCCAGCAGCTCTGGGGCCAACGTCCTGACTTTC
few	NA	TRBV5-4	TRBJ2-5	CASSSLAGTGQETQYF	TGTGCCAGCAGCTCCTTGGCGGGTACGGGGCAAGAGACCCAGTACTTC
once	NA	TRBV15	TRBJ1-5	CATSSRDRGENQPQHF	TGTGCCACCAGCAGTCGGGACCGGGGGGAAAATCAGCCCCAGCATTTT
NA	NA	TRBV28	TRBJ1-1	CAIRAQRGVAFF	TGTGCCATCAGGGCCCAGCGAGGGGTGGCTTTCTTT
NA	NA	TRBV2	TRBJ1-4	CASSVRGTRDEKLFF	TGTGCCAGCAGTGTGCGGGGCACAAGGGATGAAAAACTGTTTTTT
NA	TRBD1	TRBV28	TRBJ2-7	CASSLLGGLHEQYF	TGTGCCAGCAGTTTACTAGGGGGCCTACACGAGCAGTACTTC
NA	NA	TRBV12-2	TRBJ2-1	CASRLESREKGNEQFF	TGTGCAAGTCGCTTAGAATCACGGGAGAAAGGTAATGAGCAGTTCTTC
NA	NA	TRBV30	TRBJ1-3	CAWIRADQNTIYF	TGTGCCTGGATCCGGGCCGATCAAAACACCATATATTTT
NA	NA	TRBV10-1	TRBJ1-2	CASSVGEYAF	TGCGCCAGCAGTGTTGGGGAGTACGCCTTC
NA	NA	TRBV4-1	TRBJ1-5	CASSQDQMGYGQPQHF	TGCGCCAGCAGCCAAGATCAAATGGGGTATGGCCAGCCCCAGCATTTT
NA	TRBD1	TRBV2	TRBJ1-1	CASSEVRGGGSTEAFF	TGTGCCAGCAGTGAAGTTCGAGGGGGCGGGTCGACTGAAGCTTTCTTT
NA	TRBD1	TRBV29-1	TRBJ1-6	CSVGTGADNSPLHF	TGCAGCGTTGGTACAGGGGCCGATAATTCACCCCTCCACTTT
NA	NA	TRBV25-1	TRBJ2-1	CASSEFRVGGDEQFF	TGTGCCAGCAGTGAATTTAGGGTCGGTGGGGATGAGCAGTTCTTC
NA	TRBD2	TRBV7-9	TRBJ2-7	CASSSYGRGGQYF	TGTGCCAGCAGCTCTTACGGGAGGGGCGGGCAGTACTTC
NA	NA	TRBV28	TRBJ2-3	CASSLGRTEPQYF	TGTGCCAGCAGTTTAGGTCGGACGGAACCGCAGTATTTT
NA	NA	TRBV2	TRBJ2-3	CASSVTRGTDTQYF	TGTGCCAGCAGCGTGACTAGGGGCACAGATACGCAGTATTTT
NA	NA	TRBV9	TRBJ2-3	CASSVAGFSDTQYF	TGTGCCAGCAGCGTAGCTGGCTTCTCAGATACGCAGTATTTT
NA	NA	TRBV9	TRBJ1-1	CASSVTGRDTEAFF	TGTGCCAGCAGCGTAACTGGACGGGACACTGAAGCTTTCTTT
NA	TRBD2	TRBV27	TRBJ2-2	CASKGLAVNTGELFF	TGTGCCAGCAAGGGACTAGCGGTAAACACCGGGGAGCTGTTTTTT
NA	NA	TRBV6-4	TRBJ1-4	CASSPNLTGRFVKKLFF	TGTGCCAGCAGCCCTAACCTGACAGGCCGGTTTGTGAAAAAACTGTTTTTT
NA	NA	TRBV19	TRBJ2-2	CASSISGNTGELFF	TGTGCCAGTAGTATTTCAGGGAACACCGGGGAGCTGTTTTTT
NA	NA	TRBV19	TRBJ1-5	CASSISLRDSQPQHF	TGTGCCAGTAGTATATCCCTGAGAGACAGTCAGCCCCAGCATTTT
NA	TRBD1	TRBV10-3	TRBJ1-1	CAISGSTGGRTWNTEAFF	TGTGCCATCAGTGGCTCGACAGGGGGCAGGACGTGGAACACTGAAGCTTTCTTT
NA	NA	TRBV28	TRBJ2-7	CASSSLRAYEQYF	TGTGCCAGCAGTTCCCTGAGGGCCTACGAGCAGTACTTC
NA	TRBD1	TRBV9	TRBJ1-5	CASSIGTGGNQPQHF	TGTGCCAGCAGCATCGGGACAGGGGGCAATCAGCCCCAGCATTTT
NA	NA	TRBV19	TRBJ2-1	CASSMSLYEQFF	TGTGCCAGTAGTATGAGCCTCTATGAGCAGTTCTTC
NA	NA	TRBV27	TRBJ2-7	CASRKDRGEGEQYF	TGTGCCAGCAGGAAGGACAGAGGTGAGGGTGAGCAGTACTTC
NA	NA	TRBV25-1	TRBJ1-2	CASTDHPNYGYTF	TGTGCCAGCACAGACCACCCTAACTATGGCTACACCTTC
NA	NA	TRBV7-8	TRBJ2-7	CASSLGDEQYF	TGTGCCAGCAGCTTAGGGGACGAGCAGTACTTC
NA	TRBD1	TRBV28	TRBJ1-1	CASSPLAGTGGTEAFF	TGTGCCAGCAGTCCCCTTGCCGGGACAGGGGGCACTGAAGCTTTCTTT
once	NA	TRBV9	TRBJ1-4	CASSSFGSATNEKLFF	TGTGCCAGCAGCTCCTTCGGGAGCGCAACTAATGAAAAACTGTTTTTT
NA	NA	TRBV29-1	TRBJ1-5	CSVSRDSNQPQHF	TGCAGCGTTAGTAGGGACAGCAATCAGCCCCAGCATTTT
NA	TRBD1	TRBV7-8	TRBJ1-5	CASSRGRRPSNQPQHF	TGTGCCAGCAGCAGGGGGCGGAGACCCAGCAATCAGCCCCAGCATTTT
NA	TRBD1	TRBV18	TRBJ2-1	CASSHRGYNEQFF	TGTGCCAGCTCACACAGGGGGTACAATGAGCAGTTCTTC
NA	NA	TRBV28	TRBJ1-1	CASSPPRVGTEAFF	TGTGCCAGCAGTCCCCCCAGGGTGGGAACTGAAGCTTTCTTT
NA	NA	TRBV5-1	TRBJ2-7	CASSLNYQRSYEQYF	TGCGCCAGCAGCTTGAACTATCAGAGATCCTACGAGCAGTACTTC
NA	TRBD1	TRBV9	TRBJ1-1	CASSGRDRGVAFF	TGTGCCAGCAGCGGCCGGGACAGGGGGGTAGCTTTCTTT
NA	TRBD1	TRBV19	TRBJ1-1	CASSTIPGQDTEAFF	TGTGCCAGTAGTACAATCCCGGGACAGGACACTGAAGCTTTCTTT
NA	TRBD1	TRBV6-1	TRBJ1-6	CASSEEGTGRSPLHF	TGTGCCAGCAGTGAAGAGGGGACAGGGCGTTCACCCCTCCACTTT